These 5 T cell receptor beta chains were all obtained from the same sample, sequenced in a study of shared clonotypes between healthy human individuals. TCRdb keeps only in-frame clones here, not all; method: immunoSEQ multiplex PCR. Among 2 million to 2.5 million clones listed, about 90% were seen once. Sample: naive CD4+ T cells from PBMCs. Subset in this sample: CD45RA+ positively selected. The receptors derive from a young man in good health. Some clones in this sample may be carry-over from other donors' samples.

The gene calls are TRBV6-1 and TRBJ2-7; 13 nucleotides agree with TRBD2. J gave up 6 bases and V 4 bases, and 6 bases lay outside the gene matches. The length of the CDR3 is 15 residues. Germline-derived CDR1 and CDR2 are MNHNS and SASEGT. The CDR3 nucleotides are TGTGCCAGCAGTGTTGGGACTAGCGGGAACGGCGAGCAGTACTTC. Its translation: CASSVGTSGNGEQYF.

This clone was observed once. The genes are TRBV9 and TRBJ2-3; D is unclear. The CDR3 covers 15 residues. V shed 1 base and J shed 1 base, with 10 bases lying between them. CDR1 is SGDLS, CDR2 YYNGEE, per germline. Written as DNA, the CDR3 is TGTGCCAGCAGCGTAACGTCACTGCGCACAGATACGCAGTATTTT. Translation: CASSVTSLRTDTQYF.

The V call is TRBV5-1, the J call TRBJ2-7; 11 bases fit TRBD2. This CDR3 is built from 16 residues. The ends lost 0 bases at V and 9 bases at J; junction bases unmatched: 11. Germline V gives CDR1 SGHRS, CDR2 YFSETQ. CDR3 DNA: TGCGCCAGCAGCTTGGAAGGGACTAGCGGTTCAGTAGGGCAGTACTTC. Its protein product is CASSLEGTSGSVGQYF. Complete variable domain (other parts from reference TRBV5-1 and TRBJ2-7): KAGVTQTPRYLIKTRGQQVTLSCSPISGHRSVSWYQQTPGQGLQFLFEYFSETQRNKGNFPGRFSGRQFSNSRSEMNVSTLELGDSALYLCASSLEGTSGSVGQYFGPGTRLTVT.

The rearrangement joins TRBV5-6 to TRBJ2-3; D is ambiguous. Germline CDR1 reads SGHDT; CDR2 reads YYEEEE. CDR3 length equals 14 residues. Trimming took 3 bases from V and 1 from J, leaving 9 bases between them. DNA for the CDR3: TGTGCCAGCAGCTCGGCCGCTCGCACAGATACGCAGTATTTT. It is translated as CASSSAARTDTQYF. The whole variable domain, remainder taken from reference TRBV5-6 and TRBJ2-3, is DAGVTQSPTHLIKTRGQQVTLRCSPKSGHDTVSWYQQALGQGPQFIFQYYEEEERQRGNFPDRFSGHQFPNYSSELNVNALLLGDSALYLCASSSAARTDTQYFGPGTRLTVL.

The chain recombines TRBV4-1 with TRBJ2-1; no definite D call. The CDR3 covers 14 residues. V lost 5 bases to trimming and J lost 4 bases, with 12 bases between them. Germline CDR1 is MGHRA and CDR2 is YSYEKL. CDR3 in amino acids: CASSYPQKYNEQFF. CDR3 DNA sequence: TGCGCCAGCAGCTATCCCCAGAAATACAATGAGCAGTTCTTC.